Following are 32 T cell receptor beta chains from one sample sequenced in a study of beta chain features in type 1 diabetes. The study reverse transcribed the entire isolated RNA, so it sequenced expressed TCRB transcripts. Measured with immunoSEQ multiplex PCR; TCRdb has only the in-frame clones, and not every one. The sample carries about 900,000 clones, about a sixth recorded once. The sample consisted of naive CD4+ T cells from blood. All receptors come from a woman in her late teens or twenties in good health.

The V and J genes are TRBV11-2 and TRBJ2-7; weak D call: TRBD2 (5 bases). CDR3 length: 12 amino acids. Per the germline V gene, CDR1 is SGHAT and CDR2 is FQNNGV. V dropped 2 bases and J dropped 5 bases, with 7 bases sitting between them. CDR3 nucleotide sequence: TGTGCCAGCAGCTTAATCGGGGACGAGCAGTACTTC. It is translated as CASSLIGDEQYF.

This clone was detected a few times. This chain joins TRBV2 and TRBJ2-3; D gene ambiguous. Trimming cost V 3 bases and J 2 bases, with 6 bases left between them. The CDR3 has 13 residues. Germline assignment: CDR1 SNHLY and CDR2 FYNNEI. The chain's CDR3 is CASSDVNTDTQYF. CDR3 nucleotides: TGTGCCAGCAGTGATGTCAACACAGATACGCAGTATTTT.

This clone has just a few counts. The gene calls are TRBV9 and TRBJ2-1; 13 bases agree with TRBD2. The trim removed 3 bases at V and 7 bases at J, leaving 4 bases unmatched. Germline lookup yields CDR1 SGDLS and CDR2 YYNGEE. CDR3 length equals 15 residues. The CDR3 loop reads CASSETSGRLNEQFF. DNA of the CDR3: TGTGCCAGCAGCGAGACTAGCGGGAGGTTGAATGAGCAGTTCTTC.

This clone was counted only a few times. J is TRBJ2-1 and V is TRBV2; no definite D call. This CDR3 has 14 residues. The V end lost 2 bases, the J end lost 0 bases, and 5 bases lay between the germline ends. Germline V gene sequence: CDR1 SNHLY, CDR2 FYNNEI. This CDR3 reads CASSETRSYNEQFF. CDR3 nucleotide sequence: TGTGCCAGCAGTGAAACTCGCTCCTACAATGAGCAGTTCTTC.

The CDR3 loop reads CASSEMRGRGDTEAFF. The CDR3 region has the DNA TGTGCCAGCAGTGAAATGAGGGGGCGCGGGGACACTGAAGCTTTCTTT. The chain uses TRBV2 and TRBJ1-1, with 7 bases fitting TRBD1. The germline gives CDR1 SNHLY, CDR2 FYNNEI. CDR3 size: 16 residues. V lost 2 bases, J lost 3 bases, and 9 bases stayed unmatched.

V usage is TRBV28 and J usage is TRBJ2-7; the match to TRBD1 covers 7 bases. Germline V CDR1 and CDR2: MDHEN, SYDVKM. This CDR3 spans 14 amino acids. J was trimmed by 3 bases and V by 7 bases; bases with no gene match: 9. Here the CDR3 DNA reads TGTGCCAGCACCTCCGGGACAGTACTCTACGAGCAGTACTTC. This encodes CASTSGTVLYEQYF.

This clone was recorded a few times. The genes are TRBV9 and TRBJ1-1; 7 positions agree with TRBD1. The CDR3 is 15 residues long. The V gene's germline CDR1 is SGDLS and CDR2 YYNGEE. The V segment lost 0 bases and the J segment 0 bases; nucleotides outside the gene matches: 2. CDR3 in DNA: TGTGCCAGCAGCGTAGAAACAGGGGTGAACACTGAAGCTTTCTTT. It is translated as CASSVETGVNTEAFF.

V is TRBV2 and J is TRBJ2-7; tentative D call: TRBD1 (6 bases). CDR3 size: 14 residues. The V and J ends lost 1 base and 4 bases respectively, with 11 bases between them. CDR1 and CDR2 from the germline V gene are SNHLY and FYNNEI. The CDR3 nucleotides read TGTGCCAGCAGTGAAGGACAGGTGTGGTACGAGCAGTACTTC. Protein sequence: CASSEGQVWYEQYF.

This clone has only a few counts. The chain recombines TRBV7-9 with TRBJ2-1; no reliable D call. CDR3 length equals 13 residues. The V and J ends lost 3 bases and 3 bases respectively, with 6 bases between them. Germline V gives CDR1 SEHNR, CDR2 FQNEAQ (reference sequence). CDR3 sequence (DNA): TGTGCCAGCAGCTTCCGCATCTACAATGAGCAGTTCTTC. It is translated as CASSFRIYNEQFF. Complete variable domain (other parts from reference TRBV7-9 and TRBJ2-1): DTGVSQNPRHKITKRGQNVTFRCDPISEHNRLYWYRQTLGQGPEFLTYFQNEAQLEKSRLLSDRFSAERPKGSFSTLEIQRTEQGDSAMYLCASSFRIYNEQFFGPGTRLTVL.

This clone has just a few counts. The V gene is TRBV18, the J gene TRBJ1-4; tentative D call: TRBD1 (5 bases). V dropped 3 bases and J dropped 10 bases, with 15 bases sitting between them. This CDR3 spans 14 amino acids. The germline gives CDR1 KGHSH, CDR2 LQKENI. In nucleotides, the CDR3 is TGTGCCAGCTCACCGACAGAGGGTATTGGAAAACTGTTTTTT. It codes for CASSPTEGIGKLFF.

J is TRBJ2-3 and V is TRBV6-6, with TRBD1 matching over 10 bases. The CDR3 consists of 15 residues. J gave up 4 bases and V 6 bases, and 7 bases lay outside the gene matches. Germline V lookup: CDR1 MNHNY, CDR2 SVGAGI (reference sequence). The CDR3 loop is CASSPRQGAPDTQYF. For the CDR3, the DNA is TGTGCCAGCAGCCCCCGACAGGGGGCCCCAGATACGCAGTATTTT.

This clone has a handful of counts. The V gene is TRBV12-5, the J gene TRBJ2-2; D remains ambiguous. The germline V gene encodes CDR1 LGHNT and CDR2 FRNRAP. Trimming took 7 bases from V and 6 from J, leaving 12 bases between them. This CDR3 has 13 residues. CDR3 DNA: TGTGCTAGTGCCATCGAAAATTCCGGGGAGCTGTTTTTT. Translated, it gives CASAIENSGELFF.

This clone came up a few times. This sequence joins TRBV7-8 and TRBJ2-2; TRBD2 is a possible D gene (6 bases). This CDR3 contains 16 residues. Germline assignment: CDR1 SGHVS and CDR2 FQNEAQ. V was clipped by 5 bases and J by 4 bases, with 17 bases between them. CDR3 sequence: CASSPRLGGVTGELFF. The CDR3 DNA reads as TGTGCCAGCAGCCCGCGACTAGGAGGCGTCACCGGGGAGCTGTTTTTT.

To note about this clone: This sample also contains other DNA sequences that code for the same CDR3. Written as DNA, the CDR3 is TGTGCCAGCTCACCACCATCCATTAAAGAGACCCAGTACTTC. This codes for CASSPPSIKETQYF. The V call is TRBV18, the J call TRBJ2-5; D remains ambiguous. Per the germline V gene, CDR1 is KGHSH and CDR2 is LQKENI. The CDR3 runs to 14 residues. Trimming pared 0 bases from V and 3 bases from J, leaving 8 bases between.

In this sample, this clone turned up a few times. The rearrangement links TRBV7-2 to TRBJ2-7; D possibly matches TRBD1 or TRBD2 (5 bases each). CDR3 length equals 15 residues. Germline V CDR1 and CDR2: SGHTA, FQGNSA. V was cut by 5 bases and J by 3 bases, with 17 bases left in between. CDR3 loop: CASSPAVGRGYEQYF. CDR3 in DNA: TGTGCCAGCAGCCCCGCCGTGGGACGGGGCTACGAGCAGTACTTC.

This clone came up a few times. This chain uses TRBV4-3 with TRBJ2-1; D may correspond to TRBD1 or TRBD2 (5 bases each). Germline loops: CDR1 LGHNA, CDR2 YSLEER. The length of the CDR3 is 13 residues. Between the trimmed V and J ends, which lost 1 base and 16 bases, there was a span of 17 bases. The CDR3 region is CASSQGEGTPRFF. In DNA form, the CDR3 reads TGCGCCAGCAGCCAAGGCGAAGGGACCCCCCGATTCTTC.

The chain carries TRBV11-2 and TRBJ2-7; possibly TRBD2 for D (6 bases). CDR3 length: 14 residues. Per the germline V gene, CDR1 is SGHAT and CDR2 is FQNNGV. Trimming removed 5 bases at V and 0 bases at J, with 11 bases between. This CDR3 is CASSLRDSSYEQYF. The CDR3 nucleotides are TGTGCCAGCAGCCTCCGGGACTCCTCCTACGAGCAGTACTTC.

The V gene is TRBV18, the J gene TRBJ2-7; D not resolved. The germline V gene encodes CDR1 KGHSH and CDR2 LQKENI. This CDR3 spans 15 amino acids. The V and J ends lost 2 bases and 0 bases respectively, with 11 bases between them. The CDR3 is CASSPMKAPSYEQYF. The CDR3 region has the DNA TGTGCCAGCTCACCAATGAAGGCCCCCTCCTACGAGCAGTACTTC.

This clone was observed a handful of times. The rearrangement joins TRBV7-2 to TRBJ1-5; no definite D call. The CDR3 sequence is 13 residues long. The germline V gene encodes CDR1 SGHTA and CDR2 FQGNSA. V dropped 5 bases and J dropped 12 bases, with 17 bases sitting between them. The CDR3 sequence is CASSQDGVPLQHF. Written as DNA, the CDR3 is TGTGCCAGCAGCCAGGACGGGGTCCCTCTCCAGCATTTT.

The gene calls are TRBV28 and TRBJ2-7; D possibly uses TRBD1 or TRBD2 (5 bases each). V lost 1 base and J lost 5, with 12 bases in between. Germline V CDR1 and CDR2: MDHEN, SYDVKM. The CDR3 consists of 14 residues. CDR3 residues: CASSLSGTKHEQYF. CDR3 coding DNA: TGTGCCAGCAGTTTATCAGGGACGAAGCACGAGCAGTACTTC.

CDR3 bases: TGCGCCAGCAGCTCGGTGGGGGCGCAAGCCGGGGAGCTGTTTTTT. Translating it yields CASSSVGAQAGELFF. The chain has TRBV5-1 and TRBJ2-2; TRBD1 might be the D (6 bases). The germline V and J ends were trimmed by 3 bases and 6 bases, with 15 bases remaining between them. Germline CDR1 SGHRS, CDR2 YFSETQ. The CDR3 length is 15 residues. The variable domain in full, with the rest retrieved from reference TRBV5-1 and TRBJ2-2, is KAGVTQTPRYLIKTRGQQVTLSCSPISGHRSVSWYQQTPGQGLQFLFEYFSETQRNKGNFPGRFSGRQFSNSRSEMNVSTLELGDSALYLCASSSVGAQAGELFFGEGSRLTVL.

In the case of this clone: The same CDR3 can be traced to other DNA sequences in this sample. The genes are TRBV5-4 and TRBJ2-7, with TRBD2 matching over 15 bases. V lost 3 bases and J lost 6; bases outside the gene matches: 1. Germline V CDR1 and CDR2: SGHNT, YYREEE (reference sequence). The CDR3 sequence is 14 residues long. This CDR3 is CASSSGLAGGEQYF. The CDR3 region has the DNA TGTGCCAGCAGCTCGGGACTAGCGGGAGGCGAGCAGTACTTC.

The J gene is TRBJ1-5, the V gene TRBV2, with 7 bases aligning to TRBD1. The CDR3 covers 14 residues. Losses at the gene ends were 5 bases for V and 6 bases for J; bases not matched to a gene: 7. The V gene's germline CDR1 is SNHLY and CDR2 FYNNEI. In DNA, the CDR3 is TGTGCCAGCAGTTCCGACAGGGCGGGTCAGCCCCAGCATTTT. It encodes CASSSDRAGQPQHF. The variable domain in full, completed from reference TRBV2 and TRBJ1-5, reads EPEVTQTPSHQVTQMGQEVILRCVPISNHLYFYWYRQILGQKVEFLVSFYNNEISEKSEIFDDQFSVERPDGSNFTLKIRSTKLEDSAMYFCASSSDRAGQPQHFGDGTRLSIL.

V gene TRBV7-2 combines with J gene TRBJ1-3; maybe TRBD1 (5 bases). CDR1 is SGHTA, CDR2 FQGNSA, per germline. V was shortened by 4 bases and J by 8 bases, with 18 bases between the two germline ends. The CDR3 spans 15 residues. The CDR3 protein is CASSYRQPAGDTIYF. Written as DNA, the CDR3 is TGTGCCAGCAGCTACAGGCAACCTGCTGGGGACACCATATATTTT.

CDR3 loop: CASSLIRGASYEQYF. The CDR3, as DNA: TGTGCCAGCAGCTTAATAAGGGGCGCATCCTACGAGCAGTACTTC. This chain joins TRBV7-2 and TRBJ2-7; weak D call: TRBD1 (5 bases). V was pared by 2 bases and J by 1 base, with 12 bases between. The CDR3 runs to 15 residues. Germline V gene data show CDR1 as SGHTA and CDR2 as FQGNSA.

The chain has TRBV6-5 and TRBJ2-7; D not resolved. V lost 6 bases and J lost 6, with 15 bases in between. The CDR3 covers 13 residues. Germline V gene lookup returns CDR1 MNHEY and CDR2 SVGAGI. The DNA for the CDR3 is TGTGCCAGCAGCCTTAGAATCTTGGGCGAGCAGTACTTC. Protein sequence: CASSLRILGEQYF.

The J gene is TRBJ2-6, the V gene TRBV29-1; no clear D. This CDR3 is 17 amino acids long. The germline V and J ends were trimmed by 4 bases and 0 bases, with 16 bases remaining between them. Germline V gives CDR1 SQVTM, CDR2 ANQGSEA. CDR3 sequence reads: CSVVGRAVASGANVLTF. The CDR3 coding sequence is TGCAGCGTTGTAGGAAGGGCAGTCGCCTCTGGGGCCAACGTCCTGACTTTC.

Concerning this clone itself: Distinct nucleotide sequences in the sample also encode this CDR3. The genes are TRBV19 and TRBJ2-1; the match to TRBD2 covers 7 bases. J gave up 12 bases and V 4 bases, and 12 bases lay outside the gene matches. The germline gives CDR1 LNHDA, CDR2 SQIVND (reference sequence). The length of the CDR3 is 14 residues. The CDR3 sequence is CASSNGYAGAVQFF. CDR3 DNA: TGTGCCAGTAGTAACGGGTACGCGGGAGCGGTGCAGTTCTTC.

This clone was counted only a few times. Compared with germline, one end of the junction differs, possibly owing to a read error. This chain uses TRBV5-4 with TRBJ2-2; D may correspond to TRBD1 or TRBD2 (5 bases each). This CDR3 comprises 15 residues. The V gene's germline CDR1 is SGHNT and CDR2 YYREEE (reference sequence). The CDR3 DNA reads as TGTGCCAGCGGCTTTGGGGAGAGGGGTACCGGGGAGCTGTTTTTT. Its protein is CASGFGERGTGELFF.

This clone was observed a handful of times. The chain recombines TRBV2 with TRBJ2-3, with D perhaps matching TRBD1 (5 bases). Germline lookup yields CDR1 SNHLY and CDR2 FYNNEI. Trimming left V 5 bases short and J 4 bases short, with 10 bases between. The CDR3 runs to 13 residues. Here the CDR3 reads CASSPTVPDTQYF. The CDR3 coding sequence is TGTGCCAGCAGTCCGACAGTCCCAGATACGCAGTATTTT. Together with reference TRBV2 and TRBJ2-3, the CDR3 gives the full variable domain: EPEVTQTPSHQVTQMGQEVILRCVPISNHLYFYWYRQILGQKVEFLVSFYNNEISEKSEIFDDQFSVERPDGSNFTLKIRSTKLEDSAMYFCASSPTVPDTQYFGPGTRLTVL.

This clone was counted a single time. The chain combines TRBV5-1 with TRBJ2-1, with TRBD2 identical over 9 bases. V lost 4 bases and J lost 0; bases outside the gene matches: 11. Per germline, CDR1 SGHRS and CDR2 YFSETQ. The CDR3 is made up of 18 amino acids. CDR3 sequence: CASSELTSGYISYNEQFF. The CDR3 bases are TGCGCCAGCAGCGAATTGACTAGCGGATACATCTCCTACAATGAGCAGTTCTTC. Together with reference TRBV5-1 and TRBJ2-1, the CDR3 gives the full variable domain: KAGVTQTPRYLIKTRGQQVTLSCSPISGHRSVSWYQQTPGQGLQFLFEYFSETQRNKGNFPGRFSGRQFSNSRSEMNVSTLELGDSALYLCASSELTSGYISYNEQFFGPGTRLTVL.

This chain joins TRBV7-2 and TRBJ2-2, with D maybe TRBD1 (6 bases). The CDR3 is made up of 15 amino acids. Between the trimmed V and J ends, which lost 5 bases and 1 base, there was a span of 11 bases. CDR1 is SGHTA, CDR2 FQGNSA, per germline. The DNA of the CDR3 is TGTGCCAGCAGCCGGACAGCCAGGAACACCGGGGAGCTGTTTTTT. The encoded protein is CASSRTARNTGELFF.